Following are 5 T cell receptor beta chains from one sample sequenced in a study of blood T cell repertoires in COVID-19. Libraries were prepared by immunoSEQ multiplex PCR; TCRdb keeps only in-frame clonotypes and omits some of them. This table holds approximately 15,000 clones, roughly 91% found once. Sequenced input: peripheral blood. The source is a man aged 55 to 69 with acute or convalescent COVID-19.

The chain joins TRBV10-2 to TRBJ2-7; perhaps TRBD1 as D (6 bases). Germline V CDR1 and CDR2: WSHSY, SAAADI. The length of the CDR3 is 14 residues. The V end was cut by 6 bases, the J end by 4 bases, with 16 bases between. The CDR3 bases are TGCGCCAGCAGCAGTGTCCTGGGGGCGTACGAGCAGTACTTC. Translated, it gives CASSSVLGAYEQYF.

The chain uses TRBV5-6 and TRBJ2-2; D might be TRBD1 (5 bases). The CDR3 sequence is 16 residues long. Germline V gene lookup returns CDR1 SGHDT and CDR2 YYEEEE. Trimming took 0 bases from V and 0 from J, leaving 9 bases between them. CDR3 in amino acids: CASSLGDRANTGELFF. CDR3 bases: TGTGCCAGCAGCTTGGGAGACAGAGCGAACACCGGGGAGCTGTTTTTT. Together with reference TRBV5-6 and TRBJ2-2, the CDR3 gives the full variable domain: DAGVTQSPTHLIKTRGQQVTLRCSPKSGHDTVSWYQQALGQGPQFIFQYYEEEERQRGNFPDRFSGHQFPNYSSELNVNALLLGDSALYLCASSLGDRANTGELFFGEGSRLTVL.

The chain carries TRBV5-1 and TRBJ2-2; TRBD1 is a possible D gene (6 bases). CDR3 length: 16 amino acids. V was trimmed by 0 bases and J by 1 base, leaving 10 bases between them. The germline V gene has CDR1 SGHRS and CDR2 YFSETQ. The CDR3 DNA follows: TGCGCCAGCAGCTTGGCCAGGGACAAGAACACCGGGGAGCTGTTTTTT. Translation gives CASSLARDKNTGELFF.

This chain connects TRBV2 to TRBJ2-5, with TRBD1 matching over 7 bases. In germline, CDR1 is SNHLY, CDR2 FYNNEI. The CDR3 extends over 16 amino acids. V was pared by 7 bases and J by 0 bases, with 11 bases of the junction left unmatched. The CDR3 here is CASTERGPTYQETQYF. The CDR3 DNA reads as TGTGCCAGCACCGAGAGGGGGCCGACGTACCAAGAGACCCAGTACTTC.

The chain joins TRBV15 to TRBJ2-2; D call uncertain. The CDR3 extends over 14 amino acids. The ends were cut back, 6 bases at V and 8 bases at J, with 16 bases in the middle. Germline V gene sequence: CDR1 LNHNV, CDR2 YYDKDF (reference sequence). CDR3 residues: CATSPSTDRGELFF. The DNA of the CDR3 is TGTGCCACCAGTCCCTCTACCGATCGGGGGGAGCTGTTTTTT. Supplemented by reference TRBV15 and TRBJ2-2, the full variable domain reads DAMVIQNPRYQVTQFGKPVTLSCSQTLNHNVMYWYQQKSSQAPKLLFHYYDKDFNNEADTPDNFQSRRPNTSFCFLDIRSPGLGDTAMYLCATSPSTDRGELFFGEGSRLTVL.